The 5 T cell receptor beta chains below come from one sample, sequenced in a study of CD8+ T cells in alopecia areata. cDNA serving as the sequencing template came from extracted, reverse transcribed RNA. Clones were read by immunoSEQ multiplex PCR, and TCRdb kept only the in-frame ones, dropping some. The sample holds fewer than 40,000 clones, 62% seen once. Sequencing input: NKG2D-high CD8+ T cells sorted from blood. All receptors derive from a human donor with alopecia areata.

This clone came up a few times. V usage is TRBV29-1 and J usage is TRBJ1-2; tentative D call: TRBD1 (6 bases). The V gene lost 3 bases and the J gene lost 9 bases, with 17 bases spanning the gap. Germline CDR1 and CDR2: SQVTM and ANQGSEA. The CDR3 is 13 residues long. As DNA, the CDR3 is TGCAGCGTTGATATGACAGGAATTAGAAGCTACACCTTC. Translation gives CSVDMTGIRSYTF. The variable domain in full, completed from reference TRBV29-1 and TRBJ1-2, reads SAVISQKPSRDICQRGTSLTIQCQVDSQVTMMFWYRQQPGQSLTLIATANQGSEATYESGFVIDKFPISRPNLTFSTLTVSNMSPEDSSIYLCSVDMTGIRSYTFGSGTRLTVV.

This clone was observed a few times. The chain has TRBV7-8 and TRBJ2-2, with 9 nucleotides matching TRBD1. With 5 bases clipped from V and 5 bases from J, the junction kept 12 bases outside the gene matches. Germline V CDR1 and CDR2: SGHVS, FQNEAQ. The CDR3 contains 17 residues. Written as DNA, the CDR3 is TGTGCCAGCAGCAACCCCCTGGGACAGGGATGGACCGGGGAGCTGTTTTTT. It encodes CASSNPLGQGWTGELFF.

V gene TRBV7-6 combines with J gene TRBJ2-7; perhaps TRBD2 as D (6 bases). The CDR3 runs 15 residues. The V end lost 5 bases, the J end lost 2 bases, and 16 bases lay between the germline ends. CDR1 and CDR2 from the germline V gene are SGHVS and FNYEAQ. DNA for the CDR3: TGTGCCAGCAGCCTACTGGCGGGGACCACCTACGAGCAGTACTTC. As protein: CASSLLAGTTYEQYF. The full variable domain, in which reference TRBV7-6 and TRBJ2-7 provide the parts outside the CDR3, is GAGVSQSPRYKVTKRGQDVALRCDPISGHVSLYWYRQALGQGPEFLTYFNYEAQQDKSGLPNDRFSAERPEGSISTLTIQRTEQRDSAMYRCASSLLAGTTYEQYFGPGTRLTVT.

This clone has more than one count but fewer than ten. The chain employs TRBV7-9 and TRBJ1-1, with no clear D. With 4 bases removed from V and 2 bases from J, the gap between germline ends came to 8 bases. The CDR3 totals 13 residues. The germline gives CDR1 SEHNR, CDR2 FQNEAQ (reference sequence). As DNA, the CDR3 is TGTGCCAGCAGCTCGGCTGGCAACACTGAAGCTTTCTTT. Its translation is CASSSAGNTEAFF.

CDR3 sequence: CASRDSGARVSYEQYF. The CDR3, as DNA: TGTGCCAGCCGGGACAGCGGCGCTAGAGTCTCCTACGAGCAGTACTTC. The chain couples TRBV2 to TRBJ2-7; 7 nucleotides line up with TRBD1. V dropped 8 bases and J dropped 0; count of bases not matched to a gene: 13. This CDR3 region has 16 residues. Germline V CDR1 and CDR2: SNHLY, FYNNEI. The whole variable domain, filled in from reference TRBV2 and TRBJ2-7, reads EPEVTQTPSHQVTQMGQEVILRCVPISNHLYFYWYRQILGQKVEFLVSFYNNEISEKSEIFDDQFSVERPDGSNFTLKIRSTKLEDSAMYFCASRDSGARVSYEQYFGPGTRLTVT.